This T cell receptor beta chain was identified in a study of blood T cells in healthy people across ages. General observations from the study: Naive CD4+ cell counts and diversity both ran higher in long-lived than in aged donors.

Sample-barcoded 5' priming and a J-beta primer mix drove a second PCR of roughly 7 to 11 cycles. TCRdb reprocessed the 5' RACE reads with MiXCR, giving one entry per CDR3 protein. The table includes hundreds of thousands of distinct CDR3 sequences, around half detected once. Regarding this clonotype: Its antigen is unidentified.

V was shortened by 1 base and J by 0 bases, with 9 bases between the two germline ends. CDR3 length: 15 residues. Per germline, CDR1 SGHTA and CDR2 FQGNSA. V and J are TRBV7-2 and TRBJ1-1; D gene uncertain. Sample: blood. The sequence derives from a woman aged 55-69 years in good health. The CDR3 sequence is CASSLEVELNTEAFF. Here the CDR3 DNA reads TGTGCCAGCAGCTTAGAGGTGGAGTTGAACACTGAAGCTTTCTTT. The complete variable domain, with remaining parts taken from reference TRBV7-2 and TRBJ1-1, reads GAGVSQSPSNKVTEKGKDVELRCDPISGHTALYWYRQSLGQGLEFLIYFQGNSAPDKSGLPSDRFSAERTGGSVSTLTIQRTQQEDSAVYLCASSLEVELNTEAFFGQGTRLTVV.